One and the same sample provided the 7 T cell receptor gamma chains below, sequenced in a study of intestinal T cells in coeliac disease. The TRG library came from around 0.2 ug of biopsy DNA amplified with LymphoTrack primers. TCRdb made new clone calls on the multiplex PCR reads using CATT. This sample carries some 1,900 gamma-chain clones, roughly 53% of them seen once, and the ten largest clones take under 7.5%. Genomic DNA came from ten approximately 5.2-µm formalin-fixed paraffin-embedded scrolls per case. The sequenced material came from a duodenal biopsy. The receptors derive from a human donor with celiac disease.

The CDR3 DNA follows: TGTGCCTGCTGGATTAGCACGCGGGGGTCGAATTATTATAAGAAACTCTTT. This codes for CACWISTRGSNYYKKLF. This chain connects TRGV11 to TRGJ1 or TRGJ2. TRGV11 is an ORF for which the function is uncertain. V dropped 4 bases and J dropped 0; count of bases not matched to a gene: 12. The CDR3 runs to 17 residues.

Concerning this clone: A much bigger clone sits one base away, suggesting this may be a read error. This sequence joins TRGV11 and TRGJP1. TRGV11 is noted as an ORF with a role that remains uncertain. The CDR3 length is 15 residues. The CDR3 DNA reads as TGTGCCCGCTGGATTAGGCATATCACTGGTTGGTTCAAGATATTT. This gives the protein CARWIRHITGWFKIF.

V gene TRGV8 combines with J gene TRGJP1. Per the germline V gene, CDR1 is VENAVY and CDR2 is YDSYNSRV. J was trimmed by 4 bases and V by 3 bases; bases with no gene match: 8. CDR3 length: 15 residues. The CDR3 bases are TGTGCCACCTGGGATGGGAAGGTCACTGGTTGGTTCAAGATATTT. Protein sequence: CATWDGKVTGWFKIF.

In regard to this clone: With a much larger clone just one base away, this may be a read error. The sample carries other DNA sequences with the same CDR3. The chain couples TRGV10 to TRGJP1. TRGV10 is noted as an ORF with a role that remains uncertain. The CDR3 covers 17 residues. In nucleotides, the CDR3 is TGTGCTGCGTGGGATCCCCTACCGCATACCACCGGTTGGTTCAAGATATTT. Its protein product is CAAWDPLPHTTGWFKIF.

This clone came up a few times. The DNA is omitted, as the CDR3 cannot be located on it reliably, and the CDR3 follows TCRdb's listing. The rearrangement uses TRGV11 and TRGJP1. TRGV11 is labeled an ORF, and its function is uncertain. Both ends counted, the CDR3 spans 20 residues. CDR3 sequence reads: CTTVPAGLGTSDTTGWFKIF.

The chain employs TRGV10 and TRGJ1 or TRGJ2. TRGV10 is an ORF, with its function uncertain. Trimming removed 8 bases from V and 3 bases from J; junction bases left unmatched: 14. CDR3 length equals 15 residues. CDR3 sequence: CAAWKKALLYYKKLF. CDR3 sequence (DNA): TGTGCTGCGTGGAAGAAGGCCCTCCTTTATTATAAGAAACTCTTT.

In this sample, this clone is large. This chain uses TRGV2 with TRGJP1. With 0 bases clipped from V and 1 base from J, the junction kept 2 bases outside the gene matches. This CDR3 is 15 amino acids long. CDR1 is EGSNGY, CDR2 YDSYNSKV, per germline. CDR3 sequence reads: CATWDGLTTGWFKIF. CDR3 coding DNA: TGTGCCACCTGGGACGGGCTTACCACTGGTTGGTTCAAGATATTT.